This T cell receptor beta chain emerged from a study of cytomegalovirus exposure and HLA in healthy donors. Study-level points and caveats: Using the classifier, cytomegalovirus status was reportedly diagnosed with high specificity and sensitivity. It was confirmed in vitro that three of the CMV-associated chains were specific for CMV antigens.

Germline CDR1 reads LGHNA; CDR2 reads YNFKEQ. V dropped 0 bases and J dropped 5 bases, with 5 bases sitting between them. CDR3 length: 13 residues. Concerning this clone itself: As yet, its antigen is unknown.

The data were produced by immunoSEQ multiplex PCR, yet TCRdb's version contains in-frame clones alone and is incomplete. The table records 150,000 to 200,000 clones, approximately 84% of them present only once. The sequencing sample was made of PBMCs. The chain carries TRBV4-2 and TRBJ1-5; D unclear. This receptor was identified in a young man in good health and CMV-seropositive. CDR3 coding DNA: TGTGCCAGCAGCCAAGATCTTGATCAGCCCCAGCATTTT. Protein: CASSQDLDQPQHF.